This T cell receptor (beta chain) was recovered during a study of T cells in Graves' hyperthyroidism and ophthalmopathy. Active moderate-to-severe ophthalmopathy, Clinical Activity Score at least 3, NOSPECS at least 4, under 3 months' duration. Orbital computed tomography and thyroid ultrasound, together with serum TRAb and thyroxine and clinical symptoms, were used for diagnoses. From RNA transcripts, TCR beta CDR3 regions were amplified. An initial round of RT-PCR targeting the TCR CDR3 relied on the HTBI primer set. TCRdb ran MiXCR on the multiplex PCR reads and lists one entry per CDR3 protein. The table lists roughly 400,000 distinct CDR3 sequences, around an eighth of them singletons. The ends lost 0 bases at V and 6 bases at J; junction bases unmatched: 10. The CDR3 loop spans 17 amino acids. From germline, CDR1 is SGHNT and CDR2 YYREEE (reference sequence). This clonotype was observed many times.

The clonotype comes from a man aged 45-65 years with Graves' ophthalmopathy. Sequences were obtained from blood. The chain is built from TRBV5-4 and TRBJ2-1, with 9 nucleotides matching TRBD2. The CDR3 is CASSLASSGIGSNEQFF. The CDR3 nucleotides are TGTGCCAGCAGCTTGGCCTCTAGCGGGATAGGTTCCAATGAGCAGTTCTTC.